The T cell receptor (beta chain) under discussion was sequenced for a study of shared clonotypes between healthy human individuals. On the study more broadly: The study used three CD4 naive, three CD4 memory, two CD8 naive and one CD8 memory plate per donor.

At deep level, the assay was performed. Data came from immunoSEQ multiplex PCR; TCRdb stores just in-frame clones and leaves some out. The sample carries a few hundred thousand clones, about 96% recorded once. Whole-study results and caveats: Blood alone was sampled, and tissue repertoires likely differ.

All participating donors were Caucasian adults from Nashville, Tennessee. Notes on this clone: The antigen is not known.

Germline CDR1 and CDR2: MDHEN and SYDVKM. The length of the CDR3 is 15 residues. V gave up 1 base and J gave up 1 base, with 7 bases separating them. Sequences were obtained from memory CD8+ T cells sorted from blood. As for subset: CD45RO+ cells pooled with CCR7-negative TemRA cells. The chain links TRBV28 to TRBJ2-2; D not resolved. This TCR came from a man aged 30 to 45 in good health. CDR3 bases: TGTGCCAGCAGTTTATTGGCAGGGAACACCGGGGAGCTGTTTTTT. Its protein is CASSLLAGNTGELFF.